This entry concerns a single T cell receptor (beta chain). What it recognizes is unknown. Data came from immunoSEQ multiplex PCR; TCRdb stores just in-frame clones and leaves some out. The repertoire has around 110,000 clones, approximately 94% of them found once; the top ten carry about 0.2%. This sample stems from a study of graft-versus-host responses after intestinal transplantation. Study-wide context: Recipients got multivisceral, liver-intestinal, or isolated intestinal transplants.

Germline V gene lookup returns CDR1 ENHRY and CDR2 SYGVKD. The V segment lost 10 bases and the J segment 7 bases; nucleotides outside the gene matches: 9. The CDR3 covers 13 residues. The receptor was derived from a human donor who was the organ donor for an intestinal transplant. Sequencing used unstimulated CD4+ T cells sorted from spleen or lymph node cells, obtained before transplant. The chain is built from TRBV10-3 and TRBJ2-2; 7 positions match TRBD1. CDR3 bases: TGTGCCACCTACAGGGGAGTTAGCGGGGAGCTGTTTTTT. This codes for CATYRGVSGELFF.